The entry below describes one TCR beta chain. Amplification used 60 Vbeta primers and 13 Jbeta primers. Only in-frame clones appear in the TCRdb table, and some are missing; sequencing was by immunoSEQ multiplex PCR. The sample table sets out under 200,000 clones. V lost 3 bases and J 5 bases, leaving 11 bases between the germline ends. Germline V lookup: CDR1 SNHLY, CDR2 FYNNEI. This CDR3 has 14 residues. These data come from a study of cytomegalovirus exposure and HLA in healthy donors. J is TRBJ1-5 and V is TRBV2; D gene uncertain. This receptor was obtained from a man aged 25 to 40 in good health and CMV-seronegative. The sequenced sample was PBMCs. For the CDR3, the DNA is TGTGCCAGCAGTGATAGTACAGCAGATCAGCCCCAGCATTTT. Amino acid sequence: CASSDSTADQPQHF.